This TCR beta chain was sequenced during a study of blood T cells in healthy people across ages. A sample-barcoded 5' primer and a J-beta primer mix were used in a second PCR of about 7 to 11 cycles. MiXCR was run by TCRdb on the 5' RACE reads, yielding one entry per CDR3 protein. The sample contains 800,000 or so distinct CDR3 sequences, around 62% of which appear only once. This CDR3 spans 17 amino acids. Germline V gene lookup returns CDR1 SGHTA and CDR2 FQGTGA. With 1 base removed from V and 1 base from J, the gap between germline ends came to 16 bases. Study-wide findings and caveats: Older age went with lower TCR beta diversity per million T cells, in a roughly linear way. PBMC samples, being unsorted, prevented any conclusive comparison of naive and antigen-experienced cells.

This clonotype was seen a few times. The target antigen is unknown. The V gene is TRBV7-3, the J gene TRBJ1-1; the D is unclear. Sample: blood. This TCR came from a man aged 30 to 45 in good health. CDR3 bases: TGTGCCAGCAGCTTAAATTTGGGCGGCTTGCAGAACACTGAAGCTTTCTTT. Amino acids: CASSLNLGGLQNTEAFF.